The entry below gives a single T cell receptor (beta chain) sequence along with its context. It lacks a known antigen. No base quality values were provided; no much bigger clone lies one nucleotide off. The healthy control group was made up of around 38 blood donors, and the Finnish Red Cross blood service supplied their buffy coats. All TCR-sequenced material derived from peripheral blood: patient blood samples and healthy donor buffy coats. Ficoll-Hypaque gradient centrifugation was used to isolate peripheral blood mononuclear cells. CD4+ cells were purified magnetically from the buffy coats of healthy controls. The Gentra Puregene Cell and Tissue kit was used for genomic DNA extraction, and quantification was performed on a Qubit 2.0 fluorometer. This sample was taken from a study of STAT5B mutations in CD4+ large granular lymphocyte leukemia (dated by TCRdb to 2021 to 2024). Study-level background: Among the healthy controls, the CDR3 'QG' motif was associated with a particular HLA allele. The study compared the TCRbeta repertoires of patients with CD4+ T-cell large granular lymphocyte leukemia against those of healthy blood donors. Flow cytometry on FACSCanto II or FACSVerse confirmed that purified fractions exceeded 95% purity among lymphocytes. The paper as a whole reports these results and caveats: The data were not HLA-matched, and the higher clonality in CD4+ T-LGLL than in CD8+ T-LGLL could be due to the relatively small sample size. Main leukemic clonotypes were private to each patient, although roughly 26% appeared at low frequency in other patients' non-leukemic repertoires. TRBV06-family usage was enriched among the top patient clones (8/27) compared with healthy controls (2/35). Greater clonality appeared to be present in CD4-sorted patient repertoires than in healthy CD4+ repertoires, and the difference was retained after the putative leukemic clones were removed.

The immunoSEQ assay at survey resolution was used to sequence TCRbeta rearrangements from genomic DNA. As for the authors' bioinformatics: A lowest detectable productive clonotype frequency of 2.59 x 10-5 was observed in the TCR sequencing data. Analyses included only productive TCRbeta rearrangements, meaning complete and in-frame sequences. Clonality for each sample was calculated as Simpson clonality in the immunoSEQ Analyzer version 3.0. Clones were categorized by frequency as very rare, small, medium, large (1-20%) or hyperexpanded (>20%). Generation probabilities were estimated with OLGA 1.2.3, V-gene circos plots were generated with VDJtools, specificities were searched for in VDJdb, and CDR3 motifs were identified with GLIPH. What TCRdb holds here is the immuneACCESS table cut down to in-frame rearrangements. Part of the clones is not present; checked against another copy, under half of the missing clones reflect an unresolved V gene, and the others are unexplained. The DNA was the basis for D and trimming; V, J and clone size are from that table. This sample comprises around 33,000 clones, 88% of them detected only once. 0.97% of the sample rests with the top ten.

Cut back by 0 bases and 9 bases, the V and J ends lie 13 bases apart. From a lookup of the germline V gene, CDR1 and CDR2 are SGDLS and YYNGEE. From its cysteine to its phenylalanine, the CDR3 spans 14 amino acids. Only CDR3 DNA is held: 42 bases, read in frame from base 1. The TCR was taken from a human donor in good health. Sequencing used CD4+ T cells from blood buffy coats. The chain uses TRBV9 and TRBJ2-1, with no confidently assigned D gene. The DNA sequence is TGTGCCAGCAGCGTAGTTCCGTGGGTAGGTGAGCAGTTCTTC. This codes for CASSVVPWVGEQFF.